Each of the 28 T cell receptor beta chains below was sequenced from the same sample in a study of blood T cell repertoires in COVID-19. Profiled with immunoSEQ multiplex PCR; TCRdb holds only in-frame clones, not every one. This table holds fewer than 180,000 clones, more than 75% found once. Sequencing used peripheral blood. Receptor source: a man between 70 and 80 years old with acute or convalescent COVID-19.

This clone was counted between two and nine times. V usage is TRBV12-3 or TRBV12-4 and J usage is TRBJ1-3; D is unclear. The V gene lost 5 bases and the J gene lost 2 bases, with 7 bases spanning the gap. The CDR3 has 13 amino acids. CDR3 amino acids: CASSPQTGNTIYF. The DNA of the CDR3 is TGTGCCAGCAGTCCCCAGACTGGAAACACCATATATTTT.

The chain joins TRBV6-6 to TRBJ2-2, with a possible D match to TRBD2 (7 bases). The V and J ends lost 6 bases and 1 base respectively, with 15 bases between them. Germline V gene data show CDR1 as MNHNY and CDR2 as SVGAGI (reference sequence). The CDR3 has 16 residues. In nucleotides, the CDR3 is TGTGCCAGCAGGCCCGGGCGGGGGCAGAACACCGGGGAGCTGTTTTTT. Amino acids: CASRPGRGQNTGELFF.

This clone was observed once. CDR3 amino acids: CASFPGHSGGNTIYF. CDR3 nucleotide sequence: TGTGCCAGCTTCCCTGGGCACAGTGGAGGAAACACCATATATTTT. This chain joins TRBV6-5 and TRBJ1-3, with D uncertain. The germline V gene has CDR1 MNHEY and CDR2 SVGAGI. The CDR3 runs 15 residues. V was shortened by 8 bases and J by 4 bases, with 18 bases between the two germline ends.

This rearrangement joins TRBV5-1 to TRBJ2-5; 10 bases are shared with TRBD1. Trimming took 1 base from V and 3 from J; bases not matched to a gene: 3. This CDR3 has 15 amino acids. The germline gives CDR1 SGHRS, CDR2 YFSETQ. The CDR3 nucleotides read TGCGCCAGCAGCTTGTCGGGGACAGGGGAAGAGACCCAGTACTTC. It translates to CASSLSGTGEETQYF.

V is TRBV9 and J is TRBJ2-3; 8 bases align to TRBD2. V lost 4 bases to trimming and J lost 2 bases; unmatched junction nucleotides: 6. Germline V gene lookup returns CDR1 SGDLS and CDR2 YYNGEE. The CDR3 loop spans 15 amino acids. The CDR3 DNA reads TGTGCCAGCAGCCCGGGGGGGATTCTCACAGATACGCAGTATTTT. It translates to CASSPGGILTDTQYF.

This clone showed up just a few times. The chain links TRBV6-6 to TRBJ1-2; D gene uncertain. Germline V gene data show CDR1 as MNHNY and CDR2 as SVGAGI (reference sequence). The CDR3 is 11 amino acids. Trimming left V 0 bases short and J 9 bases short, with 5 bases between. The CDR3 nucleotides are TGTGCCAGCAGTTACTCGTCAAGCTACACCTTC. Its protein product is CASSYSSSYTF.

The genes are TRBV30 and TRBJ2-3; 10 nucleotides line up with TRBD1. CDR1 GTSNPN and CDR2 SVGIG come from the germline V gene (reference sequence). The CDR3 contains 14 residues. The CDR3 DNA reads as TGTGCAAGGACAGGGGGGGCTCCCACAGATACGCAGTATTTT. Translated, it gives CARTGGAPTDTQYF.

The chain links TRBV3-1 (or the pseudogene TRBV3-2) to TRBJ2-7; no firm D call. The CDR3 length is 12 residues. V was trimmed by 5 bases and J by 4 bases, leaving 9 bases between them. Per germline, CDR1 LGHDT and CDR2 YNNKEL (reference sequence). In nucleotides, the CDR3 is TGTGCCAGCAGCAGTGGAGTTTACGAGCAGTACTTC. Residues: CASSSGVYEQYF.

The chain links TRBV4-2 to TRBJ1-1; 8 bases agree with TRBD1. CDR1 and CDR2 (germline): LGHNA, YNFKEQ. The CDR3 spans 15 residues. The junction had 3 bases not matched to a gene; V was cut back by 0 bases and J by 3 bases. The CDR3 region has the DNA TGTGCCAGCAGCCAAGAGGGACAGGTTTACACTGAAGCTTTCTTT. Amino acids: CASSQEGQVYTEAFF.

The rearrangement links TRBV12-3 or TRBV12-4 to TRBJ1-5; D remains unclear. V was pared by 3 bases and J by 4 bases, with 7 bases between. The CDR3 runs to 13 residues. The CDR3 here is CASSLNGNQPQHF. Written as DNA, the CDR3 is TGTGCCAGCAGTTTGAACGGGAATCAGCCCCAGCATTTT.

The chain links TRBV15 to TRBJ1-2, with a weak D call TRBD1 (5 bases). With 0 bases removed from V and 7 bases from J, the gap between germline ends came to 18 bases. The CDR3 runs to 16 residues. CDR1 LNHNV and CDR2 YYDKDF come from the germline V gene (reference sequence). The CDR3 DNA reads TGTGCCACCAGCAGAGAACGGGGGGACCGCTGGAGTGGCTACACCTTC. Amino acids: CATSRERGDRWSGYTF.

This sequence joins TRBV28 and TRBJ1-1; D is perhaps TRBD1 (6 bases). Trimming took 1 base from V and 3 from J, leaving 12 bases between them. CDR3 length: 15 amino acids. Germline assignment: CDR1 MDHEN and CDR2 SYDVKM. In nucleotides, the CDR3 is TGTGCCAGCAGTTTATCCCTAGGGGGACACACTGAAGCTTTCTTT. Translated: CASSLSLGGHTEAFF.

V usage is TRBV5-4 and J usage is TRBJ2-3, with 9 bases identical to TRBD2. The CDR3 covers 16 residues. The germline V gene encodes CDR1 SGHNT and CDR2 YYREEE (reference sequence). V gave up 4 bases and J gave up 7 bases; unmatched junction bases: 13. DNA for the CDR3: TGTGCCAGCAGCCCCTCACCTAGCGGGGTGGGAAATACGCAGTATTTT. The encoded protein is CASSPSPSGVGNTQYF.

This clone was counted a single time. The chain couples TRBV18 to TRBJ1-5; D gene uncertain. The CDR3 loop spans 17 amino acids. Germline V gene sequence: CDR1 KGHSH, CDR2 LQKENI. Between the trimmed V and J ends, which lost 2 bases and 0 bases, there was a span of 14 bases. As DNA, the CDR3 is TGTGCCAGCTCACCAACTTCAGGAGGAGATAGCAATCAGCCCCAGCATTTT. This gives the protein CASSPTSGGDSNQPQHF.

This clone was detected once. The CDR3 reads CASSGIRGLQETQYF. The CDR3 DNA is TGTGCCAGTAGTGGGATCAGGGGGCTCCAAGAGACCCAGTACTTC. The V gene is TRBV19, the J gene TRBJ2-5; TRBD1 matches at 8 bases. The CDR3 covers 15 residues. The V and J ends lost 5 bases and 1 base, in that order; junction bases with no gene match: 6. CDR1 LNHDA and CDR2 SQIVND come from the germline V gene (reference sequence).

CDR3 in amino acids: CATSSKPGQGMGQPQHF. As DNA, the CDR3 is TGTGCCACCAGCAGCAAACCGGGACAGGGTATGGGACAGCCCCAGCATTTT. The chain combines TRBV15 with TRBJ1-5; 9 bases are a match to TRBD1. Germline values: CDR1 LNHNV, CDR2 YYDKDF (reference sequence). V shed 3 bases and J 7 bases; nucleotides not matched to a gene: 13. This CDR3 spans 17 amino acids.

The chain employs TRBV19 and TRBJ1-1, with TRBD1 as a possible D gene (5 bases). Trimming removed 2 bases from V and 4 bases from J, with 14 bases in between. The CDR3 is made up of 15 amino acids. Germline V CDR1 and CDR2: LNHDA, SQIVND (reference sequence). CDR3 sequence (DNA): TGTGCCAGTAGTATATTGTCTGGGGGGACCACTGAAGCTTTCTTT. It specifies CASSILSGGTTEAFF.

The CDR3 loop is CASSDAPTGNEKLFF. CDR3 nucleotides: TGTGCCAGCAGTGATGCTCCCACGGGTAATGAAAAACTGTTTTTT. V gene TRBV2 combines with J gene TRBJ1-4; no clear D gene. The CDR3 is 15 amino acids. Trimming took off 3 bases at V and 4 bases at J, with 12 bases between the two ends. Germline V gene lookup returns CDR1 SNHLY and CDR2 FYNNEI.

The chain carries TRBV19 and TRBJ2-1; TRBD2 matches at 9 bases. CDR3 length equals 16 residues. V was clipped by 7 bases and J by 5 bases; unmatched bases: 12. CDR1 LNHDA and CDR2 SQIVND come from the germline V gene (reference sequence). The CDR3 loop is CASTPNSGSVDNEQFF. CDR3 bases: TGTGCCAGTACCCCGAATAGCGGGAGTGTCGACAATGAGCAGTTCTTC.

The chain has TRBV3-1 (or the pseudogene TRBV3-2) and TRBJ1-4, with no clear D. This CDR3 has 16 amino acids. Trimming shortened V by 3 bases and J by 6 bases, and 17 bases separated the two germline ends. Germline CDR1 reads LGHDT; CDR2 reads YNNKEL (reference sequence). CDR3 protein: CASSHNLGTGDEKLFF. Here the CDR3 DNA reads TGTGCCAGCAGCCACAATCTAGGAACCGGGGATGAAAAACTGTTTTTT.

The chain recombines TRBV20-1 with TRBJ2-7, with D possibly matching TRBD1 (6 bases). Germline CDR1 reads DFQATT; CDR2 reads SNEGSKA (reference sequence). The CDR3 is 14 residues long. V lost 3 bases and J lost 4, with 16 bases in between. CDR3 residues: CSASTGDTRYEQYF. In DNA form, the CDR3 reads TGCAGTGCTAGTACTGGGGACACCAGATACGAGCAGTACTTC.

This chain connects TRBV5-1 to TRBJ2-1; D call uncertain. Between the trimmed V and J ends, which lost 2 bases and 6 bases, there was a span of 15 bases. The CDR3 runs to 15 residues. Germline V lookup: CDR1 SGHRS, CDR2 YFSETQ. The CDR3 reads CASSLTELSFNEQFF. The CDR3 DNA sequence: TGCGCCAGCAGCTTAACAGAATTATCGTTCAATGAGCAGTTCTTC. Together with reference TRBV5-1 and TRBJ2-1, the CDR3 gives the full variable domain: KAGVTQTPRYLIKTRGQQVTLSCSPISGHRSVSWYQQTPGQGLQFLFEYFSETQRNKGNFPGRFSGRQFSNSRSEMNVSTLELGDSALYLCASSLTELSFNEQFFGPGTRLTVL.

The sample holds one count of this clone. CDR3 loop: CASRDTGGGYQPQHF. Written as DNA, the CDR3 is TGTGCCAGCAGAGATACAGGGGGCGGGTATCAGCCCCAGCATTTT. The chain recombines TRBV28 with TRBJ1-5, with 9 bases that match TRBD1. Looked up from germline, CDR1 is MDHEN and CDR2 is SYDVKM. The junction had 8 bases not matched to a gene; V was cut back by 6 bases and J by 5 bases. The CDR3 runs 15 residues.

The rearrangement links TRBV5-8 to TRBJ2-7; TRBD1 matches 7 bases. CDR1 is SGHTS, CDR2 YDEGEE, per germline. CDR3 length equals 15 residues. The J segment lost 2 bases and the V segment lost 2 bases, leaving 7 bases of the junction unmatched. CDR3 sequence (DNA): TGTGCCAGCAGCTTACTCGACAGGGCGGCCTACGAGCAGTACTTC. It codes for CASSLLDRAAYEQYF.

This clone showed up just once. The J gene is TRBJ1-2, the V gene TRBV12-3 or TRBV12-4; TRBD1 agrees at 7 bases. The CDR3 has 13 amino acids. With V trimmed by 5 bases and J by 8 bases, 8 bases remained unmatched. CDR3 loop: CASSPDRVEGYTF. The CDR3 DNA reads as TGTGCCAGCAGTCCCGACAGGGTGGAAGGCTACACCTTC.

The J gene is TRBJ2-1, the V gene TRBV14; 7 nucleotides agree with TRBD2. Per the germline V gene, CDR1 is SGHDN and CDR2 is FVKESK. V lost 3 bases, J lost 0 bases, and 2 bases stayed unmatched. CDR3 length: 15 residues. The CDR3 sequence is CASSHGRVSYNEQFF. The CDR3 DNA reads as TGTGCCAGCAGCCATGGGAGGGTCTCCTACAATGAGCAGTTCTTC.

This sequence joins TRBV7-2 and TRBJ1-5; D remains unclear. CDR3 length: 12 amino acids. Germline values: CDR1 SGHTA, CDR2 FQGNSA. Trimming cost V 6 bases and J 3 bases, with 6 bases left between them. Here the CDR3 DNA reads TGTGCCAGCAGTCCTTCCAATCAGCCCCAGCATTTT. Translated: CASSPSNQPQHF.

The gene calls are TRBV28 and TRBJ1-2; D may be TRBD1 (6 bases). Germline V gene sequence: CDR1 MDHEN, CDR2 SYDVKM. Trimming pared 5 bases from V and 3 bases from J, leaving 16 bases between. The CDR3 contains 15 residues. The CDR3 DNA follows: TGTGCCAGCAGTATCCTGCGAGGGGGAGACTATGGCTACACCTTC. As protein: CASSILRGGDYGYTF.